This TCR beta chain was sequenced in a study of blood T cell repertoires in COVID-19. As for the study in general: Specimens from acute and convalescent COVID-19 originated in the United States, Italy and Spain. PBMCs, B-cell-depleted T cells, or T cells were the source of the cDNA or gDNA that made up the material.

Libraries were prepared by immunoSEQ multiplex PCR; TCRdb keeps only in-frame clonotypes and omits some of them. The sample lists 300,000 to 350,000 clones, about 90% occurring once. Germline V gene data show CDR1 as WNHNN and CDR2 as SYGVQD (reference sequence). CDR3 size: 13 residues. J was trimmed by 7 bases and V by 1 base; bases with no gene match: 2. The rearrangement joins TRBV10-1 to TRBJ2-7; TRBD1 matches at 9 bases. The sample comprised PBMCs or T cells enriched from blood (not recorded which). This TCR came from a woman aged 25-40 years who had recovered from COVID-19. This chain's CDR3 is CASSEWTGVEQYF. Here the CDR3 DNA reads TGCGCCAGCAGTGAGTGGACAGGGGTTGAGCAGTACTTC.